Described below is a single T cell receptor beta chain sequence and its context. Antigen: not known. Germline V lookup: CDR1 KGHSH, CDR2 LQKENI. The CDR3 sequence is 12 residues long. V lost 3 bases and J 4 bases, leaving 6 bases between the germline ends. These data originate in a study of T cells and Merkel cell carcinoma outcomes. The study's findings and limits: Reportedly, T-cell repertoire with density predicts Merkel cell carcinoma outcomes.

The assay was immunoSEQ multiplex PCR, and TCRdb's table has in-frame clones only and misses some. In the table there are around 16,000 clones, around 81% of which are singletons. V gene TRBV18 combines with J gene TRBJ1-1; unclear D gene. The sequenced material came from tumor tissue from Merkel cell carcinoma. This TCR was sampled from a human donor with Merkel cell carcinoma. DNA for the CDR3: TGTGCCAGCTCACCGGCGGGCACTGAAGCTTTCTTT. This translates into CASSPAGTEAFF.